This entry features one TCR beta chain sequence. While infection was still active, Seattle patients were enrolled and then followed longitudinally. Original handling: Reference gene primers were amplified, and this amplification served to estimate nucleated cell counts. The repertoire was sequenced with immunoSEQ multiplex PCR; TCRdb's copy has only in-frame clones and lacks some. That table gives V, J and clone size, and the DNA gave D and trimming. The sample holds about 250,000 clones, approximately 85% seen once. This entry is derived from a study of blood T cell repertoires in COVID-19. At the level of the study: T cells, B-cell-depleted T cells, or PBMCs supplied cDNA or gDNA.

Germline-derived CDR1 and CDR2 are LGHNA and YSLEER. With 6 bases clipped from V and 2 bases from J, the junction kept 6 bases outside the gene matches. This CDR3 region has 16 residues. This TCR derives from a human donor with COVID-19, enrolled during active disease. The donor label of this sample is uncertain. This chain joins TRBV4-3 and TRBJ2-2; 10 bases match TRBD1. The sequenced material came from peripheral blood. CDR3 DNA sequence: TGCGCCAGCAGTCCCGGACAGGGGGGTAACACCGGGGAGCTGTTTTTT. Translated, it gives CASSPGQGGNTGELFF.